These T cell receptor beta chains were read from a single sample in a study of control samples from healthy donors and cancer patients. TCRdb keeps only in-frame clones here, not all; method: immunoSEQ multiplex PCR. This sample has 70,000 to 95,000 clones; more than 70% occur once, and the top ten carry around 18%. The sample was blood. The receptors stem from a man aged 45-65 years in good health. CDR3s include the opening cysteine and the closing phenylalanine or tryptophan. A D gene is named only where the DNA matches it firmly. Clone size is given for some rows only: seen once, a few or many times, or a class if the clone is expanded.

d_call	clone_size	v_call	j_call	cdr3_nt	cdr3_aa
TRBD1	once	TRBV24-1	TRBJ1-2	TGTGCCACCAGTGACCCGGGACAGGGCGGCTACACCTTC	CATSDPGQGGYTF
TRBD2	.	TRBV3-1/TRBV3-2	TRBJ2-3	TGTGCCAGCAGCCGGACTAGCGGGAGGATGACAGATACGCAGTATTTT	CASSRTSGRMTDTQYF
TRBD1	.	TRBV5-6	TRBJ1-2	TGTGCCAGCAGCTTAACACAGGGGGACGGCTACACCTTC	CASSLTQGDGYTF
TRBD1	few	TRBV29-1	TRBJ1-1	TGCAGCGTTGAAGGACAGGGTGGTCCTGAAGCTTTCTTT	CSVEGQGGPEAFF
TRBD2	.	TRBV27	TRBJ2-1	TGTGCCAGCAGTTTCACCGGGACTAGAAAGAATGAGCAGTTCTTC	CASSFTGTRKNEQFF
.	.	TRBV6-2/TRBV6-3	TRBJ1-5	TGTGCCAGCAGTTGGTTAAACCCCGATCAGCCCCAGCATTTT	CASSWLNPDQPQHF
.	.	TRBV24-1	TRBJ2-1	TGTGCCACCAGATCCGAGTGGAATGAGCAGTTCTTC	CATRSEWNEQFF
.	.	TRBV9	TRBJ2-2	TGTGCCAGCAGCGTAATGGGGTCCGGGGAGCTGTTTTTT	CASSVMGSGELFF
.	.	TRBV24-1	TRBJ2-2	TGTGCCACCAGTGACCCCGGGGCCGAAACGAACACCGGGGAGCTGTTTTTT	CATSDPGAETNTGELFF
.	.	TRBV7-2	TRBJ1-6	TGTGCCAGCAGCCTAATAAATTCACCCCTCCACTTT	CASSLINSPLHF
.	.	TRBV2	TRBJ2-5	TGTGCCAGCCTAATAGGACAAGAGACCCAGTACTTC	CASLIGQETQYF
.	.	TRBV5-4	TRBJ2-5	TGTGCCAGCCTAATGGACAGAAAAGAGACCCAGTACTTC	CASLMDRKETQYF
.	.	TRBV2	TRBJ1-1	TGTGCCAGCAGCGCCGACGGGGCAGGGAACACTGAAGCTTTCTTT	CASSADGAGNTEAFF
.	few	TRBV24-1	TRBJ2-3	TGTGCCACCAGTGATTTTGGGCTCCGCACAGATACGCAGTATTTT	CATSDFGLRTDTQYF
TRBD2	.	TRBV2	TRBJ2-7	TGTGCCACCAGCGGGGGGGCCGCCTACGAGCAGTACTTC	CATSGGAAYEQYF
TRBD1	once	TRBV15	TRBJ2-1	TGTGCCACCAGCAGAGATCCGGGACAGGGGAGGAATGAGCAGTTCTTC	CATSRDPGQGRNEQFF
.	few	TRBV2	TRBJ1-1	TGTGCCAGCAGTGAATTTATGAACACTGAAGCTTTCTTT	CASSEFMNTEAFF
TRBD2	.	TRBV6-5	TRBJ2-7	TGTGCCAGCACCCGGACTAGCGGGGGACCCTACGAGCAGTACTTC	CASTRTSGGPYEQYF
TRBD2	.	TRBV6-5	TRBJ2-2	TGTGCCAGCAGCCGAAAAGCGGGAGTGCCCGGGGAGCTGTTTTTT	CASSRKAGVPGELFF
TRBD1	.	TRBV3-1/TRBV3-2	TRBJ1-2	TGTGCCAGCAGCTCGAACACAGGGGGCGACGGTGGCTACACCTTC	CASSSNTGGDGGYTF
.	medium-sized	TRBV6-2/TRBV6-3	TRBJ2-3	TGTGCCAGCAGTTACACGGACTACAATATAGATACGCAGTATTTT	CASSYTDYNIDTQYF
.	.	TRBV4-1	TRBJ1-6	TGCGCCAGCAGCCAAGATGAGGCCCCCGACAGGAGCTCCTATAATTCACCCCTCCACTTT	CASSQDEAPDRSSYNSPLHF
.	few	TRBV29-1	TRBJ2-7	TGCAGCGTTTATGGCGGGAAGAGCTCCTACGAGCAGTACTTC	CSVYGGKSSYEQYF
.	.	TRBV3-1/TRBV3-2	TRBJ1-1	TGTGCCAGCAGCCAACAGGGTAGCACTGAAGCTTTCTTT	CASSQQGSTEAFF
TRBD1	.	TRBV11-3	TRBJ1-4	TGTGCCAGCAGCGAGACAGGGGGAGCTGAAAAACTGTTTTTT	CASSETGGAEKLFF
TRBD1	.	TRBV15	TRBJ2-3	TGTGCCACCAGCAGAGGAGGGGACAGGAGTACAGATACGCAGTATTTT	CATSRGGDRSTDTQYF
TRBD1	.	TRBV12-3/TRBV12-4	TRBJ2-7	TGTGCCAGCAGTCGGGACAGGGGGCGGGAGCAGTACTTC	CASSRDRGREQYF